The clone carrying this T cell receptor beta chain was seen repeatedly, ten times or more. This CDR3 is 14 amino acids long. V lost 3 bases to trimming and J lost 10 bases, with 13 bases between them. The data originate from a study of patients and donors after allogeneic stem cell transplantation. TCRdb re-called the RT-PCR reads through MiXCR, storing one row per CDR3 protein. The sample carries about a million distinct CDR3 sequences, about a sixth recorded once. The chain has TRBV12-3 or TRBV12-4 and TRBJ1-6, with D perhaps TRBD1 (5 bases). The receptor comes from a human donor who was either an allogeneic HSCT recipient or a stem cell or donor lymphocyte infusion donor (not recorded which). It is not recorded whose cells these are; they may come from a transplant donor. Sequenced material: blood, either unsorted or a sorted T cell fraction (not recorded which). The CDR3 loop is CASSLGGERSPLHF. CDR3 nucleotides: TGTGCCAGCAGTTTGGGAGGGGAGCGGTCACCCCTCCACTTT.